What follows describes a single T cell receptor (beta chain). The antigen remains undetermined. These data belong to a study of shared clonotypes between healthy human individuals. Study-wide results and caveats: Only a few donors were included, so the genetic and exposure-history diversity represented was limited.

The CDR3 covers 14 residues. Trimming took 0 bases from V and 6 from J, leaving 10 bases between them. Per the germline V gene, CDR1 is SGHRS and CDR2 is YFSETQ. The data were produced by immunoSEQ multiplex PCR, yet TCRdb's version contains in-frame clones alone and is incomplete. The top ten hold less than 1.5% of the sample, which has roughly 1,100,000 clones, approximately 72% seen once. This receptor was identified in a man aged 18 to 35 in good health. Sequencing used memory CD4+ T cells sorted from blood. Subset specified: CD45RA-negative fraction. The chain has TRBV5-1 and TRBJ1-5; no clear D gene. Written as DNA, the CDR3 is TGCGCCAGCAGCTTGGATAGGGCCACTCAGCCCCAGCATTTT. This gives the protein CASSLDRATQPQHF.